Listed below are T cell receptor beta chains from one sample, sequenced in a study of beta chain features in type 1 diabetes. Repertoires were generated with immunoSEQ multiplex PCR, while TCRdb's copy carries only in-frame clones and drops some. The data hold about 930,000 clones, with roughly 15% observed a single time. Sequenced sample: naive CD4+ T cells from blood. All receptors derive from a young woman in good health. Both conserved end residues are part of each CDR3. The order of the fields is V gene, D gene, J gene, clone size, CDR3 DNA, CDR3 protein. The D gene is left open where the match is weak. Some rows mark clone size as missing; the rest say once, few, many or name a class of expanded clone.

TRBV29-1	-	TRBJ2-7	few	TGCAGCGTTGAAGAGAGGGGGTTCGGGGCCTACGAGCAGTACTTC	CSVEERGFGAYEQYF
TRBV13	-	TRBJ1-1	few	TGTGCCAGCAGCCCAATACGGACAGTCAAATCCACTGAAGCTTTCTTT	CASSPIRTVKSTEAFF
TRBV11-1	TRBD2	TRBJ2-1	-	TGTGCCAGCAGCTTAGAACTAGCGGGAGATGAGCAGTTCTTC	CASSLELAGDEQFF
TRBV5-6	-	TRBJ1-4	-	TGTGCCAGCCGCAAACGAGACGGGGGGTTAATAGTTTTT	CASRKRDGGLIVF
TRBV6-1	-	TRBJ2-1	few	TGTGCCAGCAGTGACAGGGGTCGGCAGTTCTTC	CASSDRGRQFF
TRBV7-7	-	TRBJ2-6	few	TGTGCTAGAAGCAAACGGGGCTCTGGGGCCAACGTCCTGACTTTC	CARSKRGSGANVLTF
TRBV5-8	-	TRBJ2-7	-	TGTGCCACTAACAGACAGGAAAACTACGAGCAGTACTTC	CATNRQENYEQYF
TRBV9	-	TRBJ1-2	few	TGTGCCAGCTGGGGCGGAGGGGCGCATCCCAACTATGGCTACACCTTC	CASWGGGAHPNYGYTF
TRBV7-2	-	TRBJ2-1	-	TGTGCCAGCAGGCCGAGTGAGCCCCTCAATGAGCAGTTCTTC	CASRPSEPLNEQFF
TRBV7-9	-	TRBJ1-2	-	TGTGCCAGCAGCTTACAGGGGAACTATGGCTACACCTTC	CASSLQGNYGYTF
TRBV18	TRBD2	TRBJ2-7	-	TGTGCCAGCTCTCCGGGTAGCGGGGGATACGAGCAGTACTTC	CASSPGSGGYEQYF
TRBV5-1	-	TRBJ1-2	-	TGCGCCAGCAGCTTGGCCGGTTTTGAGGGCTATGGCTACACCTTC	CASSLAGFEGYGYTF
TRBV5-8	-	TRBJ1-1	-	TGTGCCAGCACACGAACAACTGAAGCTTTCTTT	CASTRTTEAFF
TRBV7-2	-	TRBJ2-7	-	TGTGCCAGCAGCCCTCACAGGGCTATAGATTACGAGCAGTACTTC	CASSPHRAIDYEQYF
TRBV14	-	TRBJ2-1	few	TGTGCCAGCAGCCCCTTCCTAAGTATCTGGGGTGTGGATGAGCAGTTCTTC	CASSPFLSIWGVDEQFF
TRBV11-2	TRBD2	TRBJ2-3	few	TGTGCCAGCAGCTTAGATCTAGCGGGGTTCACAGATACGCAGTATTTT	CASSLDLAGFTDTQYF
TRBV7-6	TRBD2	TRBJ2-7	-	TGTGCCAGCAGCTTAGGGACTAGCGGGAGTAAGCAGTACTTC	CASSLGTSGSKQYF
TRBV7-9	-	TRBJ1-4	once	TGTGCCAGCAGCTCCGGACGGCCTCTTAATGAAAAACTGTTTTTT	CASSSGRPLNEKLFF
TRBV25-1	-	TRBJ2-5	few	TGTGCCAGCAGTAGACAGGTCCAAGAGACCCAGTACTTC	CASSRQVQETQYF
TRBV6-1	-	TRBJ1-2	-	TGTGCCAGCAGTGAATTCGGGGTAGCCTATGGCTACACCTTC	CASSEFGVAYGYTF
TRBV27	TRBD2	TRBJ2-1	few	TGTGCCAGCAGTCCATGGACTAGCGGGAGCGATGAGCAGTTCTTC	CASSPWTSGSDEQFF
TRBV7-7	TRBD2	TRBJ2-1	-	TGTGCCAGCAGCCTAAGGACTAGGGATGAGCAGTTCTTC	CASSLRTRDEQFF
TRBV2	-	TRBJ2-1	few	TGTGCCAGCAGTGAAAAGGGGGCGGGATACAATGAGCAGTTCTTC	CASSEKGAGYNEQFF
TRBV4-3	-	TRBJ1-1	few	TGCGCCAGCAGCCAAGGCTCCATGAACACTGAAGCTTTCTTT	CASSQGSMNTEAFF
TRBV21-1	-	TRBJ2-7	few	TGTGCCAGCAGTTTTTCGACGGCTAGCGGGAGCATGTACGAGCAGTACTTC	CASSFSTASGSMYEQYF
TRBV7-2	TRBD2	TRBJ2-1	-	TGTGCCAGCAGCTTAGCCGGGACTAGCGGCTATGAGCAGTTCTTC	CASSLAGTSGYEQFF
TRBV19	-	TRBJ2-7	few	TGTGCCAGTAGTTCCACGGGACAAGGGTATTCCTACGAGCAGTACTTC	CASSSTGQGYSYEQYF
TRBV18	-	TRBJ2-1	-	TGTGCCAGCTCACCCTCCACGGGGCTGTTCTTC	CASSPSTGLFF
TRBV4-3	-	TRBJ2-7	few	TGCGCCAGCAGCCCCGCTACCGGGCGGTCCTACGAGCAGTACTTC	CASSPATGRSYEQYF
TRBV7-9	-	TRBJ1-4	few	TGTGCCAGCAGCGCCGTACGGGGTACTAATGAAAAACTGTTTTTT	CASSAVRGTNEKLFF
TRBV5-1	-	TRBJ2-2	-	TGCGCCAGCAGCTTGTGGTTGGGATCGACTCGGGAAGGATACGCGGGGGAGCTGTTTTTT	CASSLWLGSTREGYAGELFF
TRBV6-6	-	TRBJ2-6	-	TGTGCCAGCGGCGTTGTCCCCAACGTCCTGACTTTC	CASGVVPNVLTF
TRBV6-6	TRBD1	TRBJ2-2	-	TGTGCCAGCAGTTCCCCGGTGGACAGGCCCGGGGAGCTGTTTTTT	CASSSPVDRPGELFF
TRBV6-5	TRBD1	TRBJ2-1	-	TGTGCCAGCATCCGGACAGGGGCGAATGAGCAGTTCTTC	CASIRTGANEQFF
TRBV29-1	TRBD2	TRBJ2-3	-	TGCAGCGTTGAAGGACTAGCGGCCACAGATACGCAGTATTTT	CSVEGLAATDTQYF
TRBV15	-	TRBJ2-2	few	TGTGCCACCAGCAGGGGTACGGCCGGGGAGCTGTTTTTT	CATSRGTAGELFF
TRBV20-1	-	TRBJ1-1	few	TGCAGTGCTAGGTCACCGGCTGAAGCTTTCTTT	CSARSPAEAFF
TRBV7-9	-	TRBJ2-5	-	TGTGCCAGCAGCCCCAATCGGGAGACCCAGTACTTC	CASSPNRETQYF
TRBV27	-	TRBJ1-2	-	TGTGCCAGCAGTCGATGGGCACAGACTAACTATGGCTACACCTTC	CASSRWAQTNYGYTF
TRBV28	-	TRBJ2-5	-	TGTGCCAGCAGTTCTTGGCCAACTTCGGGAGCCGTTCAAGAGACCCAGTACTTC	CASSSWPTSGAVQETQYF
TRBV7-3	-	TRBJ1-2	once	TGTGCCAGCAGCCCCCAGGGAGGATCTAACTATGGCTACACCTTC	CASSPQGGSNYGYTF
TRBV28	-	TRBJ2-1	few	TGTGCCAGCAGTTTAAATAGGCTAGGAGAAGACAATGAGCAGTTCTTC	CASSLNRLGEDNEQFF
TRBV6-5	-	TRBJ1-4	-	TGTGCCAGCAGGTCGCGGGTGGGTAATGAAAAACTGTTTTTT	CASRSRVGNEKLFF
TRBV5-5	-	TRBJ1-2	few	TGTGCCAGCAGCTTGGCCGCGGGGTACCGCTATGGCTACACCTTC	CASSLAAGYRYGYTF
TRBV21-1	-	TRBJ2-2	few	TGTGCCAGCAGCAAACGGGACAGTTTCGCGAACACCGGGGAGCTGTTTTTT	CASSKRDSFANTGELFF
TRBV5-4	TRBD1	TRBJ2-5	few	TGTGCCAGCAGCATACAGGGGGCCGGGGAGACCCAGTACTTC	CASSIQGAGETQYF
TRBV11-1	-	TRBJ2-3	-	TGTGCCAGCAGCCAAAAAACTAGCACAGATACGCAGTATTTT	CASSQKTSTDTQYF
TRBV19	-	TRBJ1-5	few	TGTGCCAGTTGCCAGGGGAATCAGCCCCAGCATTTT	CASCQGNQPQHF
TRBV28	-	TRBJ2-3	few	TGTGCCAGCAGTTTGCAGGTCACAGATACGCAGTATTTT	CASSLQVTDTQYF
TRBV7-8	-	TRBJ2-4	few	TGTGCCAGCAGCCGCGGACAGCTCCTAGCCAAAAACATTCAGTACTTC	CASSRGQLLAKNIQYF
TRBV7-2	-	TRBJ2-7	few	TGTGCCAGCGGAGCTTCAGTCGGCGGCGGCTACGAGCAGTACTTC	CASGASVGGGYEQYF
TRBV5-1	-	TRBJ2-2	few	TGCGCCAGCAGCTTGGGCCCAGCGCCGGGAGCCACCGGGGAGCTGTTTTTT	CASSLGPAPGATGELFF
TRBV28	TRBD1	TRBJ2-3	-	TGTGCCAGCGGAGTGGGGCAGGGGGCCACAGATACGCAGTATTTT	CASGVGQGATDTQYF
TRBV6-5	-	TRBJ2-7	few	TGTGCCAGCAGTTCCCGGAGCGGCTACGAGCAGTACTTC	CASSSRSGYEQYF
TRBV29-1	-	TRBJ1-2	few	TGCAGCGTTGAAGATCAGGGTAGGCACTATGGCTACACCTTC	CSVEDQGRHYGYTF